This T cell receptor beta chain is from a study of blood T cell repertoires in COVID-19. About the study: Researchers got acute and convalescent COVID-19 samples from the United States, Italy and Spain. Sources were T cells, B-cell-depleted T cells, or PBMCs; the material itself was cDNA or gDNA.

Source study methods: Reference gene primer amplification in the assay estimated nucleated cell counts. The repertoire was sequenced with immunoSEQ multiplex PCR; TCRdb's copy has only in-frame clones and lacks some. For V, J and clone size, that table is used; D and trimming come from the DNA. The data hold more than 200,000 clones, with over 75% observed a single time. Per germline, CDR1 SGHRS and CDR2 YFSETQ. This CDR3 is 14 amino acids long. Germline trimming cut 0 bases from V and 4 bases from J; bases unmatched to any gene: 3. Material for sequencing was peripheral blood. This clonotype was obtained from a man aged 45 to 65 with acute or convalescent COVID-19. The chain employs TRBV5-1 and TRBJ1-2; TRBD1 aligns across 7 bases. CDR3 nucleotides: TGCGCCAGCAGCTTGGGGGACAGACCCTATGGCTACACCTTC. It yields the protein CASSLGDRPYGYTF.